This entry describes one TCR beta chain. Its specificity is unknown. The CDR3 runs 15 residues. CDR1 and CDR2 from the germline V gene are MDHEN and SYDVKM. V shed 7 bases and J 6 bases; nucleotides not matched to a gene: 5. The record originates from a study of shared clonotypes between healthy human individuals. Points from the study as a whole: With a few donors compared, roughly 4.9% of naive CD4 clonotypes were shared.

Assay: immunoSEQ multiplex PCR; the TCRdb copy retains only in-frame clones and omits some. The profile covers 950,000 to 1,200,000 clones, with 77% appearing a single time and 0.89% taken by the ten largest. The TCR was taken from a man younger than 30 in good health. Some clones in this sample may be carry-over from other donors' samples. Sample: memory CD4+ T cells from PBMCs. Specified subset: CD45RA-negative fraction. The rearrangement uses TRBV28 and TRBJ2-2, with 13 bases identical to TRBD2. Here the CDR3 reads CASNQLAGGAGELFF. In DNA form, the CDR3 reads TGTGCCAGCAACCAACTAGCGGGAGGGGCCGGGGAGCTGTTTTTT. Full variable domain (remainder filled in from reference TRBV28 and TRBJ2-2): DVKVTQSSRYLVKRTGEKVFLECVQDMDHENMFWYRQDPGLGLRLIYFSYDVKMKEKGDIPEGYSVSREKKERFSLILESASTNQTSMYLCASNQLAGGAGELFFGEGSRLTVL.